The 23 T cell receptor beta chains below come from one sample, sequenced in a study of beta chain features in type 1 diabetes. Expressed TCRB transcripts were sequenced after all isolated RNA was converted to cDNA. Using immunoSEQ multiplex PCR, the repertoire was profiled, and TCRdb retains in-frame clones only, with some absent. The table has 400,000 to 600,000 clones, about 32% seen once; the top ten hold 0.05% to 0.07%. The sequenced sample consisted of naive CD4+ T cells from blood. These receptor sequences come from a man aged 18 to 29 in good health.

The J gene is TRBJ1-5, the V gene TRBV6-6, with unresolved D. The length of the CDR3 is 13 residues. The germline V and J ends were trimmed by 4 bases and 3 bases, with 7 bases remaining between them. Germline V gene sequence: CDR1 MNHNY, CDR2 SVGAGI (reference sequence). DNA for the CDR3: TGTGCCAGCAGTTTAACAATCAATCAGCCCCAGCATTTT. It is translated as CASSLTINQPQHF.

CDR3 in DNA: TGTGCCAGTAGTACCCGGACAGGGTACGAGCAGTACTTC. Translation gives CASSTRTGYEQYF. The chain links TRBV19 to TRBJ2-7; 8 positions agree with TRBD1. The J segment lost 4 bases and the V segment lost 4 bases, leaving 3 bases of the junction unmatched. This CDR3 comprises 13 residues. Per the germline V gene, CDR1 is LNHDA and CDR2 is SQIVND (reference sequence).

This clone was counted between two and nine times. The chain couples TRBV10-3 to TRBJ2-1, with TRBD2 identical over 7 bases. Per the germline V gene, CDR1 is ENHRY and CDR2 is SYGVKD. V shed 0 bases and J 2 bases; nucleotides not matched to a gene: 4. This CDR3 contains 16 residues. CDR3 loop: CAISESSSGPYNEQFF. CDR3 DNA: TGTGCCATCAGTGAGTCGTCTAGCGGCCCCTACAATGAGCAGTTCTTC.

This clone turned up a few times. Other DNA variants within this sample encode the same CDR3. The chain recombines TRBV9 with TRBJ2-1, with 9 bases identical to TRBD2. The CDR3 loop spans 15 amino acids. The J segment lost 7 bases and the V segment lost 0 bases, leaving 5 bases of the junction unmatched. The germline CDR1 and CDR2 sequences are SGDLS and YYNGEE. CDR3 in DNA: TGTGCCAGCAGCGTAGAAGGCCTAGCGGGAAATGAGCAGTTCTTC. This encodes CASSVEGLAGNEQFF.

This clone appeared a few times. The chain couples TRBV30 to TRBJ1-4; D unresolved. Germline assignment: CDR1 GTSNPN and CDR2 SVGIG (reference sequence). V was trimmed by 1 base and J by 5 bases, leaving 11 bases between them. The CDR3 covers 14 residues. The CDR3 nucleotides read TGTGCCTGGAGTGCCATGCGGGCCAATGAAAAACTGTTTTTT. It translates to CAWSAMRANEKLFF. The full variable domain, with the rest looked up from reference TRBV30 and TRBJ1-4, is SQTIHQWPATLVQPVGSPLSLECTVEGTSNPNLYWYRQAAGRGLQLLFYSVGIGQISSEVPQNLSASRPQDRQFILSSKKLLLSDSGFYLCAWSAMRANEKLFFGSGTQLSVL.

This clone was observed once. The chain carries TRBV30 and TRBJ2-3; D is unresolved. Trimming stripped 4 bases from V and 5 bases from J, with 7 bases between. The CDR3 runs to 11 residues. The germline V gene has CDR1 GTSNPN and CDR2 SVGIG (reference sequence). The CDR3 region is CAWMGIDTQYF. CDR3 nucleotide sequence: TGTGCCTGGATGGGGATAGATACGCAGTATTTT.

The chain is built from TRBV27 and TRBJ2-3; D is unclear. V was clipped by 2 bases and J by 0 bases, with 9 bases between them. CDR1 is MNHEY and CDR2 is SMNVEV in the germline V gene (reference sequence). This CDR3 region has 15 residues. CDR3 coding DNA: TGTGCCAGCAGTTTAGGGTACGGTAGCACAGATACGCAGTATTTT. It is translated as CASSLGYGSTDTQYF.

This clone showed up just a few times. The chain employs TRBV11-2 and TRBJ2-2; 12 nucleotides line up with TRBD2. The V segment lost 5 bases and the J segment 5 bases; nucleotides outside the gene matches: 6. The CDR3 is 16 residues long. Germline lookup yields CDR1 SGHAT and CDR2 FQNNGV. The DNA of the CDR3 is TGTGCCAGCAGCAAACTAGCGGGAGGAATTACCGGGGAGCTGTTTTTT. Protein: CASSKLAGGITGELFF. Looking up the rest from reference TRBV11-2 and TRBJ2-2 gives the full variable domain: EAGVAQSPRYKIIEKRQSVAFWCNPISGHATLYWYQQILGQGPKLLIQFQNNGVVDDSQLPKDRFSAERLKGVDSTLKIQPAKLEDSAVYLCASSKLAGGITGELFFGEGSRLTVL.

The chain recombines TRBV30 with TRBJ1-5; D might be TRBD1 (5 bases). CDR1 and CDR2 (germline): GTSNPN, SVGIG (reference sequence). The V gene lost 3 bases and the J gene lost 7 bases, with 13 bases spanning the gap. This CDR3 is 13 amino acids long. CDR3 amino acids: CAWSGDSLQPQHF. For the CDR3, the DNA is TGTGCCTGGAGCGGCGACAGTCTGCAGCCCCAGCATTTT. The whole variable domain, filled in from reference TRBV30 and TRBJ1-5, reads SQTIHQWPATLVQPVGSPLSLECTVEGTSNPNLYWYRQAAGRGLQLLFYSVGIGQISSEVPQNLSASRPQDRQFILSSKKLLLSDSGFYLCAWSGDSLQPQHFGDGTRLSIL.

CDR3 nucleotide sequence: TGTGCCAGCAGCCCCTGGAGGGACCACGAGCAGTACTTC. Its translation: CASSPWRDHEQYF. The chain recombines TRBV5-6 with TRBJ2-7; D perhaps matches TRBD2 (6 bases). This CDR3 has 13 residues. CDR1 and CDR2 from the germline V gene are SGHDT and YYEEEE. V shed 4 bases and J shed 5 bases, with 13 bases lying between them.

This chain connects TRBV5-1 to TRBJ2-7; possibly TRBD2 for D (6 bases). The V end was cut by 6 bases, the J end by 6 bases, with 19 bases between. Germline-derived CDR1 and CDR2 are SGHRS and YFSETQ. This CDR3 spans 14 amino acids. CDR3 DNA: TGCGCCAGCACCCAGACTAGTTCAGGCGGCGAGCAGTACTTC. Its translation is CASTQTSSGGEQYF.

This clone has a handful of counts. The CDR3 sequence: CASSPELNIQYF. The CDR3 bases are TGTGCCAGCAGTCCCGAGCTGAACATTCAGTACTTC. The chain links TRBV6-6 to TRBJ2-4; D not resolved. The CDR3 is 12 amino acids. CDR1 is MNHNY and CDR2 is SVGAGI in the germline V gene (reference sequence). Trimming took 5 bases from V and 7 from J, leaving 9 bases between them.

The chain uses TRBV30 and TRBJ1-5; TRBD1 might be the D (6 bases). CDR1 and CDR2 (germline): GTSNPN, SVGIG (reference sequence). The CDR3 is 13 residues long. V dropped 6 bases and J dropped 7 bases, with 16 bases sitting between them. CDR3 nucleotides: TGTGCCTGCGGAGGTAGGGGGGGACAGCCCCAGCATTTT. Translation gives CACGGRGGQPQHF.

This clone was counted a few times. Written as DNA, the CDR3 is TGTGCCAGCTCACCAAAGATGGGACTAGCGGGAGGCTCTAACACCGGGGAGCTGTTTTTT. Protein product: CASSPKMGLAGGSNTGELFF. This rearrangement joins TRBV18 to TRBJ2-2; TRBD2 matches 15 bases. V was clipped by 2 bases and J by 2 bases; unmatched bases: 9. Germline assignment: CDR1 KGHSH and CDR2 LQKENI. The CDR3 spans 20 residues.

This clone showed up just a few times. This chain links TRBV30 with TRBJ1-3, with unresolved D. Deletions cut 5 bases from V and 4 bases from J, with 15 bases between. Per germline, CDR1 GTSNPN and CDR2 SVGIG (reference sequence). The CDR3 spans 14 residues. For the CDR3, the DNA is TGTGCCTGGGAGATCGGAGGAGGAGGAAACACCATATATTTT. Translating it yields CAWEIGGGGNTIYF.

V usage is TRBV4-2 and J usage is TRBJ2-6; D is unresolved. V lost 1 base and J 1 base, leaving 8 bases between the germline ends. The CDR3 contains 16 residues. Germline loops: CDR1 LGHNA, CDR2 YNFKEQ. DNA for the CDR3: TGTGCCAGCAGCCAAGTTCGACAATCTGGGGCCAACGTCCTGACTTTC. The encoded protein is CASSQVRQSGANVLTF.

This clone is a singleton in its sample. The chain employs TRBV11-2 and TRBJ2-1; 8 bases are shared with TRBD2. This CDR3 spans 13 amino acids. The V gene's germline CDR1 is SGHAT and CDR2 FQNNGV. The V and J ends lost 5 bases and 6 bases, in that order; junction bases with no gene match: 3. CDR3 DNA sequence: TGTGCCAGCAGCATCGGACTAGCCAATGAGCAGTTCTTC. Translating gives CASSIGLANEQFF.

This clone was counted between two and nine times. CDR3 coding DNA: TGTGCCAGCTCACCAAGCAGACAGGGATATGAGCAGTTCTTC. This codes for CASSPSRQGYEQFF. This chain links TRBV18 with TRBJ2-1; 7 bases line up with TRBD1. With 2 bases clipped from V and 8 bases from J, the junction kept 6 bases outside the gene matches. CDR1 KGHSH and CDR2 LQKENI come from the germline V gene. The CDR3 has 14 amino acids.

The chain links TRBV29-1 to TRBJ2-1; D may match TRBD1 or TRBD2 (5 bases each). Germline CDR1 SQVTM, CDR2 ANQGSEA. This CDR3 comprises 14 residues. The V end lost 6 bases, the J end lost 2 bases, and 14 bases lay between the germline ends. The chain's CDR3 is CSVSGRVAYNEQFF. The CDR3 DNA reads as TGCAGCGTCTCGGGGCGGGTTGCCTACAATGAGCAGTTCTTC.

This clone was picked up a small number of times. This sequence joins TRBV7-2 and TRBJ1-1, with D tentatively TRBD1 (6 bases). V was clipped by 3 bases and J by 9 bases, with 14 bases between them. The length of the CDR3 is 13 residues. Germline V CDR1 and CDR2: SGHTA, FQGNSA. The chain's CDR3 is CASSLAGVEQAFF. CDR3 sequence (DNA): TGTGCCAGCAGCTTGGCAGGGGTAGAGCAAGCTTTCTTT.

The chain recombines TRBV5-1 with TRBJ2-7; possibly TRBD2 for D (6 bases). The CDR3 covers 13 residues. Germline values: CDR1 SGHRS, CDR2 YFSETQ. V dropped 3 bases and J dropped 3 bases, with 10 bases sitting between them. CDR3 bases: TGCGCCAGCAGCTGGACGGGAGACTACGAGCAGTACTTC. Its protein product is CASSWTGDYEQYF.

In its sample, this clone was seen a few times. The chain recombines TRBV15 with TRBJ2-1, with D perhaps given as TRBD1 or TRBD2 (5 bases each). The CDR3 extends over 19 amino acids. CDR1 and CDR2 (germline): LNHNV, YYDKDF (reference sequence). V was shortened by 5 bases and J by 0 bases, with 23 bases between the two germline ends. CDR3 residues: CATSDLPGPAEGSYNEQFF. As DNA, the CDR3 is TGTGCCACCAGCGACCTACCGGGACCCGCAGAGGGCTCCTACAATGAGCAGTTCTTC.

V is TRBV20-1 and J is TRBJ2-7; 8 nucleotides line up with TRBD1. Germline assignment: CDR1 DFQATT and CDR2 SNEGSKA (reference sequence). V shed 4 bases and J 6 bases; nucleotides not matched to a gene: 2. This CDR3 spans 11 amino acids. CDR3 sequence reads: CSATGQGEQYF. The DNA of the CDR3 is TGCAGTGCTACAGGACAGGGCGAGCAGTACTTC.